This section outlines one TCR beta chain sequence together with its context. Germline V gene lookup returns CDR1 MNHEY and CDR2 SVGAGI. Trimming took 9 bases from V and 3 from J, leaving 17 bases between them. The CDR3 has 14 residues. Stated treatment: around 19 received Ad26.COV2.S at low or high dose, single or two shots; 5 received placebo; per-sample allocation not given. At day 63 after the first vaccine or placebo injection, samples were drawn. An Ad26 vector expressing Wuhan-strain SARS-CoV-2 spike constituted the vaccine. The entry originates in a study of Ad26.COV2.S vaccination and SARS-CoV-2 variants. Study details: Enrollment placed the donor in the COV1001 Ad26.COV2.S trial arm.

Some clones are missing from TCRdb's copy, which holds only in-frame ones; the method was immunoSEQ multiplex PCR. The sample includes 410,000 or so clones, 92% of them seen just once. The source material was peripheral blood, sampled in a trial of Ad26.COV2.S vaccine versus placebo. This clonotype was sampled from a person aged 18-60 years who received the Ad26.COV2.S COVID-19 vaccine or a placebo. This chain connects TRBV6-5 to TRBJ1-2; D possibly corresponds to TRBD1 (5 bases). CDR3 nucleotides: TGTGCCAGTGCGGGGACGGGGACGGACTATGGCTACACCTTC. It specifies CASAGTGTDYGYTF.